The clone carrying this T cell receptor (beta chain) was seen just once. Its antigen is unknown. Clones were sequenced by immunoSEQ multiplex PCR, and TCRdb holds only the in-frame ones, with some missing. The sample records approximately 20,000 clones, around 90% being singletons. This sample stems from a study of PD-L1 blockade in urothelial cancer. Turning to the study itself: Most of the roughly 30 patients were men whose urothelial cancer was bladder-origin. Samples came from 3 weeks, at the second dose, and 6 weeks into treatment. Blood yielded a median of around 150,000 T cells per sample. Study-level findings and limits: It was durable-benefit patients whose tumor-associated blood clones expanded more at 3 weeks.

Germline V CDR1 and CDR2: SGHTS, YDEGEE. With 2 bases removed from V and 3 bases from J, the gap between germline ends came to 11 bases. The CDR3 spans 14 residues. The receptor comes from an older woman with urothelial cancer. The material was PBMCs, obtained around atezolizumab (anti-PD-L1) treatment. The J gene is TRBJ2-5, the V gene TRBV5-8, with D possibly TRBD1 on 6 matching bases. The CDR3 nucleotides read TGTGCCAGCAGCTTTTGGCCAGGGGAAGAGACCCAGTACTTC. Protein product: CASSFWPGEETQYF.